This T cell receptor beta chain was sequenced during a study of tumor and adjacent non-tumor tissue in lung cancer. Study overall: The cohort had roughly 11 adenocarcinoma, 2 squamous cell and 1 small cell patients. Overall study findings and caveats: Significantly higher TCR diversity was found in tumor than normal lung. Higher tumor TCR diversity was associated with shorter survival.

The CDR3 runs 15 residues. Germline values: CDR1 MDHEN, CDR2 SYDVKM. As regards this clonotype: What it recognizes is unknown. Germline and junction disagree at one end, which may indicate a read error.

TCRbeta libraries were built with three rounds of nested PCR, modified from ARM-PCR. TCRdb reanalysed the multiplex PCR reads using MiXCR and keeps one entry per CDR3 protein. The sample includes about 82,000 distinct CDR3 sequences, under 85% seen only once; the top ten take approximately 12%. No cell sorting was done before RNA was extracted from the tissue. Between August and November 2014, newly diagnosed, chemotherapy-naive lung cancer patients underwent thoracic surgery in China. Sample: lung tumor tissue. The chain combines TRBV28 with TRBJ1-5; TRBD1 matches 9 bases. This clonotype was sampled from a woman aged 45-65 years with non-small cell lung cancer. The CDR3 loop reads CASSPGQGFNDPQHF. Written as DNA, the CDR3 is TGTGCCAGCAGTCCGGGACAGGGTTTTAATGATCCCCAACATTTT.